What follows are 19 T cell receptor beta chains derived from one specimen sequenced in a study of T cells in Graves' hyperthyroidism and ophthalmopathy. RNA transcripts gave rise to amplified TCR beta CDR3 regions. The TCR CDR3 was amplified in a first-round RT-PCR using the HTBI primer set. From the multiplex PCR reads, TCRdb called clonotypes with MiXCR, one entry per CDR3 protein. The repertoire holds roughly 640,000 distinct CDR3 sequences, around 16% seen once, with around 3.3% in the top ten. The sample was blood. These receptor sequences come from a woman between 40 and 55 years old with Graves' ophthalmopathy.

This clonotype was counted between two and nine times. In DNA form, the CDR3 reads TGTGCCAGCACCCCCCAGGGGTCTAGTGAGCAGTACTTC. Translated: CASTPQGSSEQYF. The rearrangement uses TRBV7-9 and TRBJ2-7; tentative D call: TRBD1 (6 bases). V lost 7 bases and J 7 bases, leaving 17 bases between the germline ends. The length of the CDR3 is 13 residues. The V gene's germline CDR1 is SEHNR and CDR2 FQNEAQ (reference sequence).

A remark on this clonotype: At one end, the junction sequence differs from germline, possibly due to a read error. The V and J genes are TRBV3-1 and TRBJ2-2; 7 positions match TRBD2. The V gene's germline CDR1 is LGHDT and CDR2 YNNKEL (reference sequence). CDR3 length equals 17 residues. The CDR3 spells CASGQLWEGANTGELFF. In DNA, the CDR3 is TGTGCCAGCGGCCAACTATGGGAGGGTGCTAACACCGGGGAGCTGTTTTTT.

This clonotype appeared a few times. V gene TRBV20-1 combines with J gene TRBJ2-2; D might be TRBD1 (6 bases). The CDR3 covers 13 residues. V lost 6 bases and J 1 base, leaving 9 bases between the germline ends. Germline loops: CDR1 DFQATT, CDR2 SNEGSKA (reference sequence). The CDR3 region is CSANRENTGELFF. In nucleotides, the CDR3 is TGCAGTGCAAACAGGGAGAACACCGGGGAGCTGTTTTTT.

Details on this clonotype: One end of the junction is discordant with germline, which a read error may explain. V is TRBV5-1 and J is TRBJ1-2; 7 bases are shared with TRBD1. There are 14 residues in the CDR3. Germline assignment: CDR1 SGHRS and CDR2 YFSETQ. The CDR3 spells CASSLLAGGRGYTF. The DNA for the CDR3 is TGTGCCAGCAGCTTATTAGCAGGGGGACGTGGCTACACCTTC.

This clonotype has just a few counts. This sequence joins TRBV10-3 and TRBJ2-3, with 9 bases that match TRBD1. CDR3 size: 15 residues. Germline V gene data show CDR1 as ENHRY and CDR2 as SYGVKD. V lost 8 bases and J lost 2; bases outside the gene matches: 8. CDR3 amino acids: CAIGGTGTITDTQYF. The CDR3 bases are TGTGCCATCGGGGGGACAGGGACTATCACAGATACGCAGTATTTT.

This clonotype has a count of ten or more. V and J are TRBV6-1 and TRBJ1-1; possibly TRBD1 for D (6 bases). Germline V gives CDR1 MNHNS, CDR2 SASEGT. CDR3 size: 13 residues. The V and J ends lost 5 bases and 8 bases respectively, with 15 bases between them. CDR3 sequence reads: CASSYGDRTEAFF. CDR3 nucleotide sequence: TGTGCCAGCAGTTACGGCGACAGGACAGAAGCTTTCTTT.

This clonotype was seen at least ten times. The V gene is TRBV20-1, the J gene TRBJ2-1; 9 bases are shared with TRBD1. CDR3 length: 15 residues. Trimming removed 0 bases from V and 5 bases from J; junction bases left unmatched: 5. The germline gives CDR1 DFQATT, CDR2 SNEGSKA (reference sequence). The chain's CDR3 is CSARDADRGNNEQFF. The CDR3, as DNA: TGCAGTGCTAGAGATGCGGACAGGGGCAACAATGAGCAGTTCTTC.

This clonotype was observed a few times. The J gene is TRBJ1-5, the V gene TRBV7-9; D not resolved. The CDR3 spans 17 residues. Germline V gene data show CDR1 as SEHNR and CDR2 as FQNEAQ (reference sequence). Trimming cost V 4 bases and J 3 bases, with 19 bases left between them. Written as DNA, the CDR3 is TGTGCCAGCAGCTCCCCAGCCGGCTCAAGGGACAATCAGCCCCAGCATTTT. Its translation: CASSSPAGSRDNQPQHF.

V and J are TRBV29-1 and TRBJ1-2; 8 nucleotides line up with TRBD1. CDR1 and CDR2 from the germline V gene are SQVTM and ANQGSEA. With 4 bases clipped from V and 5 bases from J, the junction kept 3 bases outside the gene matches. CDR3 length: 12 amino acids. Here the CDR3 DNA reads TGCAGCGTTGCGGACAGGGAATATGGCTACACCTTC. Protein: CSVADREYGYTF.

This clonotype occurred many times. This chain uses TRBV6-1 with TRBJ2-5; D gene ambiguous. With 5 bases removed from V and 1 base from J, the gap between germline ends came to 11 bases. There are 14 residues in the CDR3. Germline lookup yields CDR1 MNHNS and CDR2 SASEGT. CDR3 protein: CASSYSLFQETQYF. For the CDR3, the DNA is TGTGCCAGCAGTTACTCGCTTTTCCAAGAGACCCAGTACTTC.

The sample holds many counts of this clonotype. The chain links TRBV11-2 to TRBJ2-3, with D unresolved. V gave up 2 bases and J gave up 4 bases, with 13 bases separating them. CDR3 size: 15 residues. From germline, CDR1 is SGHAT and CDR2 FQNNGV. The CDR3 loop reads CASSLSAPQSDTQYF. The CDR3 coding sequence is TGTGCCAGCAGCTTATCGGCTCCCCAATCAGATACGCAGTATTTT.

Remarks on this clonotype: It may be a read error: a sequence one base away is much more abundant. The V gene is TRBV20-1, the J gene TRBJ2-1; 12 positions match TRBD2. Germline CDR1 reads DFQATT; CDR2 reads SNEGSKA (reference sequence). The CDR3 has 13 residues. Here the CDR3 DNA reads TGCGGTATAAGGGGACTAGCGGGCAATGAGCAGTTCTTC. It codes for CGIRGLAGNEQFF.

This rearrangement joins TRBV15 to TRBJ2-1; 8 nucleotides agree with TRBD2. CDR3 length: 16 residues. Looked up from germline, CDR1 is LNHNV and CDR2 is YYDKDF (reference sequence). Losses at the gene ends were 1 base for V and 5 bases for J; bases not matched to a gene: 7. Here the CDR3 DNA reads TGTGCCACCAGCAGAGCCCTAGCGGGTTTCGACAATGAGCAGTTCTTC. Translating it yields CATSRALAGFDNEQFF. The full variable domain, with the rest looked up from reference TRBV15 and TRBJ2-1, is DAMVIQNPRYQVTQFGKPVTLSCSQTLNHNVMYWYQQKSSQAPKLLFHYYDKDFNNEADTPDNFQSRRPNTSFCFLDIRSPGLGDTAMYLCATSRALAGFDNEQFFGPGTRLTVL.

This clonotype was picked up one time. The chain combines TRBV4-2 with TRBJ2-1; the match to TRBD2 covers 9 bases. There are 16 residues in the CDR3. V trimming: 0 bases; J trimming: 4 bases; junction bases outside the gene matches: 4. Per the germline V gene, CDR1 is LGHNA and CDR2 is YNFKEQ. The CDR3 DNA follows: TGTGCCAGCAGCCAAGAGCGGACTAGCGAATACAATGAGCAGTTCTTC. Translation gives CASSQERTSEYNEQFF.

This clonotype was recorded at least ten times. The CDR3 nucleotides are TGTGCCAGCAGTTTGGACAGGGGGCGAGAGACCCAGTACTTC. Protein: CASSLDRGRETQYF. The V gene is TRBV12-3 or TRBV12-4, the J gene TRBJ2-5; 11 bases line up with TRBD1. The CDR3 extends over 14 amino acids. J lost 4 bases, V lost 3 bases, and 1 base had no gene match.

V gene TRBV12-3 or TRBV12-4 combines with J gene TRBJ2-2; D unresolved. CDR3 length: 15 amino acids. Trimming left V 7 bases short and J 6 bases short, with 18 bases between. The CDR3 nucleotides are TGTGCCAGCACCTCCGCAGGACGAGACGCCGGGGAGCTGTTTTTT. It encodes CASTSAGRDAGELFF.

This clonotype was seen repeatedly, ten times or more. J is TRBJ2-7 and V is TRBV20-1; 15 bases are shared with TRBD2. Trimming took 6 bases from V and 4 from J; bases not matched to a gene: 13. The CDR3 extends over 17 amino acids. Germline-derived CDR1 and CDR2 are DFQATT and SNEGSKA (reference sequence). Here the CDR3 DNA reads TGCAGTGCGAGCGACTTATCCGGGACTAGCGGGAGGTACGAGCAGTACTTC. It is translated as CSASDLSGTSGRYEQYF.

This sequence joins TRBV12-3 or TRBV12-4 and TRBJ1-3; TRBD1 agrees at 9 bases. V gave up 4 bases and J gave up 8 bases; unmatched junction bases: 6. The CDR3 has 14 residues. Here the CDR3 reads CASSSSRDRDTIYF. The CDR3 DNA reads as TGTGCCAGCAGTTCGTCCCGGGACAGGGACACCATATATTTT.

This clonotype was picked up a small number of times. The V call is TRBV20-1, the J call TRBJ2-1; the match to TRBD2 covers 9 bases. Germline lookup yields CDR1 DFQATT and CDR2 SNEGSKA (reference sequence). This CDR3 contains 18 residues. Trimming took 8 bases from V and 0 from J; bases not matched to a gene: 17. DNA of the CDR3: TGCAGTCCCGATCCGGGACTAGCCTACGACCGCTCCTACAATGAGCAGTTCTTC. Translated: CSPDPGLAYDRSYNEQFF.